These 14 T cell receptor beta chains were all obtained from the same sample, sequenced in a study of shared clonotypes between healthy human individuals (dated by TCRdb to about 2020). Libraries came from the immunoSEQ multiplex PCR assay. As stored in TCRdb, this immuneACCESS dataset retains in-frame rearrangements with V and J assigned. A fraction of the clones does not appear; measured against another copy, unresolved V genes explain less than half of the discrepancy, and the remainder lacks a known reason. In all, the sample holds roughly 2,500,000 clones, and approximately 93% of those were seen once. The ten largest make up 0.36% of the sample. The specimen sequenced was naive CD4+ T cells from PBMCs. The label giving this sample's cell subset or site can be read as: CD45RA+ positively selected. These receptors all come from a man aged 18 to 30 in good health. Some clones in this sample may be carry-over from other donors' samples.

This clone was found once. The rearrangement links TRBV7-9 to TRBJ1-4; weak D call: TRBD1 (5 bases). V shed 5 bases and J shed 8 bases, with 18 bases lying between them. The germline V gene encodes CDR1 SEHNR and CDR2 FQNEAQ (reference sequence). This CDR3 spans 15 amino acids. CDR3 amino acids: CASSPRGGTDEKLFF. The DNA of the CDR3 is TGTGCCAGCAGCCCGCGGGGCGGGACTGACGAAAAACTGTTTTTT.

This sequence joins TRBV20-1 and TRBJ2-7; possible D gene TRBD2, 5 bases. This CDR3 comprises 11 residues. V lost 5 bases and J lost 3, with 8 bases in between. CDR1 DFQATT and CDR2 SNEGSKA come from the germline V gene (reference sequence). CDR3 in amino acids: CSALSGYEQYF. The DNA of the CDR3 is TGCAGTGCTCTCAGCGGCTACGAGCAGTACTTC.

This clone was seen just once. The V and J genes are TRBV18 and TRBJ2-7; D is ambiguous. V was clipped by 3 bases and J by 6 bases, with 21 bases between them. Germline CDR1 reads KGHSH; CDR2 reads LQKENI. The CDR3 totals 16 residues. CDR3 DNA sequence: TGTGCCAGCTCACCCCCCCCGGCGCCTCAAGAGGTCGAGCAGTACTTC. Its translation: CASSPPPAPQEVEQYF.

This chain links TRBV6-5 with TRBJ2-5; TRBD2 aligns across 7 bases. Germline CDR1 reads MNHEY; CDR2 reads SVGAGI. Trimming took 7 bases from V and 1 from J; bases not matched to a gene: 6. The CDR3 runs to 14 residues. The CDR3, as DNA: TGTGCCAGCACCGAAGCGGGGACCCAAGAGACCCAGTACTTC. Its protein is CASTEAGTQETQYF.

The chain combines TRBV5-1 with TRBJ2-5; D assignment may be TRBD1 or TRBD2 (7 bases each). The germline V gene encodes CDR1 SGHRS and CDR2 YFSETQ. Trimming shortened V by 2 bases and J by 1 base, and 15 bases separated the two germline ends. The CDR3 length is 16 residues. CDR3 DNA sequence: TGCGCCAGCAGCTTCCAGGGGGAGGGGGTCCAAGAGACCCAGTACTTC. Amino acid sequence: CASSFQGEGVQETQYF.

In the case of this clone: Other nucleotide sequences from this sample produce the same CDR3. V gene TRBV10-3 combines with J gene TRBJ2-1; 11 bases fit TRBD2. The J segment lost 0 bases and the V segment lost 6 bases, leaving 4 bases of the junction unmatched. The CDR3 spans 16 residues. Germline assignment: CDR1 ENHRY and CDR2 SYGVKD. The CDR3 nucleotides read TGTGCCATCAGCGACACTAGCGGGAGCTCCTACAATGAGCAGTTCTTC. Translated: CAISDTSGSSYNEQFF.

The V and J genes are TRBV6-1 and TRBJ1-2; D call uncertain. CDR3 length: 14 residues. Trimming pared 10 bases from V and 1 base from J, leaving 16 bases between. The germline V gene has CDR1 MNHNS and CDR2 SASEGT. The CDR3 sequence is CATRPNRRNYGYTF. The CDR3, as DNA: TGTGCCACCCGACCCAATCGACGTAACTATGGCTACACCTTC.

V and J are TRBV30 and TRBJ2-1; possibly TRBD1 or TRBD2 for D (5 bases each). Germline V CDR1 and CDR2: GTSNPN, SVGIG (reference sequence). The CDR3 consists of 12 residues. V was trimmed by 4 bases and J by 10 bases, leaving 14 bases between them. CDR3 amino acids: CAWNRDHQEQFF. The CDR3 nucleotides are TGTGCCTGGAATCGGGACCACCAGGAGCAGTTCTTC.

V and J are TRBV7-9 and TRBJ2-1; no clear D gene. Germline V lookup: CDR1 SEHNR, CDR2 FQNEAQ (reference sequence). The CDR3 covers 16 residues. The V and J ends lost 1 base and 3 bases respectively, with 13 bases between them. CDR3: CASSLDFQRSYNEQFF. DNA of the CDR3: TGTGCCAGCAGCTTAGATTTTCAGCGTAGCTACAATGAGCAGTTCTTC. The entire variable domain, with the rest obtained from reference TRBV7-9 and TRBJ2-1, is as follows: DTGVSQNPRHKITKRGQNVTFRCDPISEHNRLYWYRQTLGQGPEFLTYFQNEAQLEKSRLLSDRFSAERPKGSFSTLEIQRTEQGDSAMYLCASSLDFQRSYNEQFFGPGTRLTVL.

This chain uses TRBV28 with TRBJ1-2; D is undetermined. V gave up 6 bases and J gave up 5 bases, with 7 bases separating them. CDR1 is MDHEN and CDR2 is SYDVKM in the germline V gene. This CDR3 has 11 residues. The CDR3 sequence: CASRAAYGYTF. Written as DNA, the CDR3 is TGTGCCAGCAGAGCCGCGTATGGCTACACCTTC.

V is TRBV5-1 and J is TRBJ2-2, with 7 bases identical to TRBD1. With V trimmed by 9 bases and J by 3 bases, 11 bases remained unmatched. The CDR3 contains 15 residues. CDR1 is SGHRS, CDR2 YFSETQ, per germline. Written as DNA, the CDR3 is TGCGCCACCAGGGTAGGGACAGACTACACCGGGGAGCTGTTTTTT. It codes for CATRVGTDYTGELFF.

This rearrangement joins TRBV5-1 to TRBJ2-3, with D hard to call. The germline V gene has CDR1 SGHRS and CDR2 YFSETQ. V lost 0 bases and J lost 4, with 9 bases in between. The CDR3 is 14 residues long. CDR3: CASSLGTSSDTQYF. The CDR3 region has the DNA TGCGCCAGCAGCTTGGGAACGAGTTCAGATACGCAGTATTTT.

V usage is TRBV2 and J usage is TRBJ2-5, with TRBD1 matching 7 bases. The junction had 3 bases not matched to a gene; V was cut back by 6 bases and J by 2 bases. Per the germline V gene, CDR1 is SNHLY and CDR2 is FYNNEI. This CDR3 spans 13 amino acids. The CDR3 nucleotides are TGTGCCAGCAGCAGACAGGGACAAGAGACCCAGTACTTC. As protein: CASSRQGQETQYF. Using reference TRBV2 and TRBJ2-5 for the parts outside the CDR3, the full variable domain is EPEVTQTPSHQVTQMGQEVILRCVPISNHLYFYWYRQILGQKVEFLVSFYNNEISEKSEIFDDQFSVERPDGSNFTLKIRSTKLEDSAMYFCASSRQGQETQYFGPGTRLLVL.

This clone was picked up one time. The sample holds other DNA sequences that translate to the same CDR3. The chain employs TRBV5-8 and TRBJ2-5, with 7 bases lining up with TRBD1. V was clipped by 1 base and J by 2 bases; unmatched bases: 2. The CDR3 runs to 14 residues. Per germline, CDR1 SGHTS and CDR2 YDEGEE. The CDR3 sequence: CASSLRDRQETQYF. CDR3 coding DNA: TGTGCCAGCAGCTTGCGGGACAGACAAGAGACCCAGTACTTC.